The 22 T cell receptor beta chains in this list originate from one sample, sequenced in a study of cytomegalovirus exposure and HLA in healthy donors. 60 Vbeta and 13 Jbeta primers were used in PCR. The method was immunoSEQ multiplex PCR; TCRdb's version includes in-frame clones alone and lacks a portion of them. In the table there are approximately 30,000 clones, 60% to 70% of which are singletons. Sequencing was done on a sample of PBMCs. These receptor sequences come from a man aged 40-49 years in good health and CMV-seropositive.

J is TRBJ2-2 and V is TRBV9; 8 bases are shared with TRBD2. Germline CDR1 SGDLS, CDR2 YYNGEE. This CDR3 has 16 amino acids. V was pared by 3 bases and J by 0 bases, with 4 bases of the junction left unmatched. The CDR3 spells CASSGQRGTNTGELFF. As DNA, the CDR3 is TGTGCCAGCAGCGGACAGCGGGGGACGAACACCGGGGAGCTGTTTTTT.

The chain combines TRBV7-2 with TRBJ2-7; the match to TRBD1 covers 12 bases. The CDR3 contains 14 residues. Germline lookup yields CDR1 SGHTA and CDR2 FQGNSA. J was trimmed by 2 bases and V by 6 bases; bases with no gene match: 2. The CDR3 DNA reads as TGTGCCAGCAGTTGGGACAGGGGGCCCTACGAGCAGTACTTC. This encodes CASSWDRGPYEQYF.

V usage is TRBV5-1 and J usage is TRBJ1-1; D perhaps matches TRBD1 (6 bases). Between the trimmed V and J ends, which lost 3 bases and 1 base, there was a span of 7 bases. Germline CDR1 and CDR2: SGHRS and YFSETQ. The CDR3 is 13 residues long. CDR3 sequence reads: CASSWGQNTEAFF. The CDR3 region has the DNA TGCGCCAGCAGCTGGGGACAGAACACTGAAGCTTTCTTT.

This clone has just a few counts. CDR3 coding DNA: TGTGCCAGCAGCTTCGGACAGGGGGGTATGGGGTATAGCAATCAGCCCCAGCATTTT. This encodes CASSFGQGGMGYSNQPQHF. This sequence joins TRBV7-8 and TRBJ1-5, with 10 nucleotides matching TRBD1. Germline V gene sequence: CDR1 SGHVS, CDR2 FQNEAQ. The CDR3 length is 19 residues. Trimming took 3 bases from V and 0 from J; bases not matched to a gene: 11.

The chain carries TRBV7-2 and TRBJ1-6; perhaps TRBD1 as D (5 bases). CDR3 size: 15 residues. Trimming took 1 base from V and 9 from J, leaving 13 bases between them. Germline assignment: CDR1 SGHTA and CDR2 FQGNSA. CDR3 in amino acids: CASSLGQRRGSPLHF. The DNA for the CDR3 is TGTGCCAGCAGCTTAGGTCAGCGGAGGGGTTCACCCCTCCACTTT. Together with reference TRBV7-2 and TRBJ1-6, the CDR3 gives the full variable domain: GAGVSQSPSNKVTEKGKDVELRCDPISGHTALYWYRQSLGQGLEFLIYFQGNSAPDKSGLPSDRFSAERTGGSVSTLTIQRTQQEDSAVYLCASSLGQRRGSPLHFGNGTRLTVT.

The V gene is TRBV4-2, the J gene TRBJ2-2; 14 positions agree with TRBD2. The CDR3 consists of 17 residues. After removal of 5 bases from V and 2 bases from J, the junction contained 4 bases not matched to a gene. In germline, CDR1 is LGHNA, CDR2 YNFKEQ. Written as DNA, the CDR3 is TGTGCCAGCAGCTTTGGACTAGCGGGGGGAAACACCGGGGAGCTGTTTTTT. This gives the protein CASSFGLAGGNTGELFF.

The J gene is TRBJ2-5, the V gene TRBV19, with TRBD1 identical over 9 bases. The CDR3 runs to 15 residues. The V gene's germline CDR1 is LNHDA and CDR2 SQIVND (reference sequence). The V and J ends lost 2 bases and 4 bases, in that order; junction bases with no gene match: 5. CDR3 bases: TGTGCCAGTAGTATAATGGGGACAGGGACAGAGACCCAGTACTTC. It is translated as CASSIMGTGTETQYF.

This clone is a singleton in its sample. The chain couples TRBV11-2 to TRBJ1-5, with D maybe TRBD1 (5 bases). Germline V CDR1 and CDR2: SGHAT, FQNNGV. Trimming pared 5 bases from V and 6 bases from J, leaving 11 bases between. The CDR3 is 13 amino acids. The chain's CDR3 is CASSHQGIQPQHF. CDR3 sequence (DNA): TGTGCCAGCAGCCACCAGGGAATTCAGCCCCAGCATTTT.

The V and J genes are TRBV4-2 and TRBJ2-2; 8 bases fit TRBD1. The V segment lost 1 base and the J segment 6 bases; nucleotides outside the gene matches: 4. The CDR3 totals 15 residues. Germline V CDR1 and CDR2: LGHNA, YNFKEQ. This chain's CDR3 is CASSQGTGSAGELFF. As DNA, the CDR3 is TGTGCCAGCAGCCAAGGGACAGGGAGCGCCGGGGAGCTGTTTTTT.

This chain uses TRBV5-1 with TRBJ2-7; 7 bases align to TRBD1. Losses at the gene ends were 4 bases for V and 0 bases for J; bases not matched to a gene: 7. Germline CDR1 is SGHRS and CDR2 is YFSETQ. The CDR3 loop spans 15 amino acids. CDR3 in amino acids: CASSIGTVYSYEQYF. The CDR3 region has the DNA TGCGCCAGCAGCATCGGGACAGTTTACTCCTACGAGCAGTACTTC.

This clone has a single count. The rearrangement links TRBV11-3 to TRBJ2-1; 11 bases line up with TRBD2. V gave up 0 bases and J gave up 8 bases; unmatched junction bases: 9. The CDR3 is 17 residues long. Germline V gives CDR1 SGHNT, CDR2 YENEEA. The CDR3 region is CASSLEFSGGAGYEQFF. The CDR3 coding sequence is TGTGCCAGCAGCTTAGAATTTAGCGGGGGGGCCGGCTATGAGCAGTTCTTC.

This chain uses TRBV11-3 with TRBJ2-5, with 8 nucleotides matching TRBD1. The tail of the sequence fits TRBJ2-7 better, so the J call may be wrong. There are 16 residues in the CDR3. Germline values: CDR1 SGHNT, CDR2 YENEEA. CDR3 in amino acids: CASSSLRGTGSYEQYF. CDR3 bases: TGTGCCAGCAGCTCTTTGAGGGGGACAGGCTCCTACGAGCAGTACTTC.

The V gene is TRBV5-4, the J gene TRBJ2-5; TRBD1 matches 7 bases. Germline CDR1 SGHNT, CDR2 YYREEE (reference sequence). The trim removed 4 bases at V and 5 bases at J, leaving 11 bases unmatched. The CDR3 is 15 amino acids. Here the CDR3 DNA reads TGTGCCAGCAGCCACAACGACAGGGTGAAGGAGACCCAGTACTTC. It encodes CASSHNDRVKETQYF.

Only a few counts were recorded for this clone. The CDR3 reads CASSKPGQGANTIYF. CDR3 in DNA: TGTGCCAGTAGTAAACCGGGACAGGGGGCAAACACCATATATTTT. The chain uses TRBV19 and TRBJ1-3, with 12 bases aligning to TRBD1. After removal of 4 bases from V and 6 bases from J, the junction contained 4 bases not matched to a gene. In germline, CDR1 is LNHDA, CDR2 SQIVND (reference sequence). The CDR3 length is 15 residues.

This clone has only a few counts. The J gene is TRBJ2-1, the V gene TRBV19; the D gene is possibly TRBD1 (6 bases). CDR1 and CDR2 (germline): LNHDA, SQIVND (reference sequence). The V end lost 4 bases, the J end lost 9 bases, and 16 bases lay between the germline ends. This CDR3 is 14 amino acids long. CDR3 coding DNA: TGTGCCAGTAGTACCGGACAGCGGACGGGTGAGCAGTTCTTC. It is translated as CASSTGQRTGEQFF.

The chain links TRBV7-9 to TRBJ2-7, with a weak D call TRBD2 (7 bases). Trimming took off 3 bases at V and 2 bases at J, with 17 bases between the two ends. The CDR3 has 16 amino acids. From germline, CDR1 is SEHNR and CDR2 FQNEAQ (reference sequence). CDR3 DNA sequence: TGTGCCAGCAGCTTCTATGGGGGCGCGGGAGCCTACGAGCAGTACTTC. This gives the protein CASSFYGGAGAYEQYF.

The V call is TRBV7-6, the J call TRBJ2-3; D possibly corresponds to TRBD2 (6 bases). The CDR3 extends over 18 amino acids. From germline, CDR1 is SGHVS and CDR2 FNYEAQ. Deletions cut 6 bases from V and 1 base from J, with 23 bases between. DNA of the CDR3: TGTGCCAGCAGTCGGGGGACTGGCGCAGGCGGGGGCACAGATACGCAGTATTTT. Protein product: CASSRGTGAGGGTDTQYF.

CDR3 protein: CSTSNSYEQYF. The CDR3 DNA follows: TGCAGTACATCCAACTCCTACGAGCAGTACTTC. V is TRBV29-1 and J is TRBJ2-7, with D hard to call. The CDR3 runs 11 residues. CDR1 is SQVTM, CDR2 ANQGSEA, per germline.

V gene TRBV28 combines with J gene TRBJ2-5; 10 nucleotides match TRBD1. Trimming removed 4 bases from V and 7 bases from J; junction bases left unmatched: 6. In germline, CDR1 is MDHEN, CDR2 SYDVKM. The CDR3 extends over 14 amino acids. The CDR3 DNA reads TGTGCCAGCAGTTCCCGGGACAGGGGTCGGACCCAGTACTTC. It translates to CASSSRDRGRTQYF.

The rearrangement joins TRBV5-6 to TRBJ2-5, with 12 bases matching TRBD2. Germline V gene lookup returns CDR1 SGHDT and CDR2 YYEEEE. J gave up 6 bases and V 1 base, and 7 bases lay outside the gene matches. The CDR3 runs to 16 residues. CDR3 DNA sequence: TGTGCCAGCAGCTTGAGGGCTAGCGGGGGGGCAAAGACCCAGTACTTC. Encoded protein: CASSLRASGGAKTQYF.

The rearrangement uses TRBV2 and TRBJ1-3; unclear D gene. The CDR3 has 12 amino acids. Trimming took off 7 bases at V and 3 bases at J, with 7 bases between the two ends. The germline V gene has CDR1 SNHLY and CDR2 FYNNEI. The CDR3 nucleotides read TGTGCCAGCAATCGTGTTGGAAACACCATATATTTT. This gives the protein CASNRVGNTIYF.

The chain has TRBV28 and TRBJ1-2; 9 bases fit TRBD1. Germline V CDR1 and CDR2: MDHEN, SYDVKM. V shed 6 bases and J 4 bases; nucleotides not matched to a gene: 6. This CDR3 comprises 14 residues. The CDR3 DNA reads as TGTGCCAGCAGGTTACCGACAGGGGGCTATGGCTACACCTTC. Its protein product is CASRLPTGGYGYTF.